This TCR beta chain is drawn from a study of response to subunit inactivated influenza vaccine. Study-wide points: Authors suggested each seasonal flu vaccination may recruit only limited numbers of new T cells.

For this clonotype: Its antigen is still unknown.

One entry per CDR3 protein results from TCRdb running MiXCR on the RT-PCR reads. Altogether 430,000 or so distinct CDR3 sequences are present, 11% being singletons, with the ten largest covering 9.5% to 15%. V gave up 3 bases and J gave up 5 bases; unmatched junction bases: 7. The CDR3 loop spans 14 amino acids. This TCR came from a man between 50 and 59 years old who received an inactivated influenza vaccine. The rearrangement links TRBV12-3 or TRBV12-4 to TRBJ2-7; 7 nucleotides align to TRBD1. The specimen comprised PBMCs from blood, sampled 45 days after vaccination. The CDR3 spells CASSFSTGYNEQYF. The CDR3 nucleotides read TGTGCCAGCAGTTTCTCGACAGGGTACAACGAGCAGTACTTC.